This TCR beta chain was observed in a study of blood T cell repertoires in COVID-19 (dated by TCRdb to about 2020). In terms of the full investigation: ImmuneRACE Cohort 3 recovered participants were defined by two consecutive negative NP/OP PCR tests, healthcare professional clearance, or symptom resolution. The collaborator samples originated in the United States, Italy and Spain and spanned the acute and convalescent phases of COVID-19. The prospective study material was composed of cDNA or gDNA derived from T cells, B-cell-depleted T cells, or PBMCs. The dataset comprised deeply sampled blood TCRbeta repertoires from subjects exposed to, actively infected with, or recovered from COVID-19. The repertoires were released in a freely available public database meant as a resource for research on the immune response to SARS-CoV-2. Samples came from the ongoing ImmuneRACE study (first 160 participants) plus 1,254 subjects from 6 global collaborators. The sample metadata nearly always contained a de-identified subject ID, COVID-19 status, age in years and sex. HLA class I and class II types, where available, came from metadata supplied by the sample provider rather than from assay-based typing.

The immunoSEQ Assay, a bias-controlled multiplex PCR, was used to amplify TCRbeta CDR3 regions from genomic DNA. Processing in the source paper ran as follows. Within the assay, amplification of reference gene primers was used to estimate how many nucleated cells each sample contained. Sequence reads were collapsed and filtered to measure the absolute abundance of every unique TCRbeta CDR3 rearrangement. For each sample, productive Simpson clonality was calculated by taking the square root of Simpson's diversity index across productive rearrangements. TCRdb's version of the immuneACCESS table is confined to in-frame rearrangements and falls short of the full clone set. An unresolved V gene accounts for under half of the shortfall where checked; the remainder is of unknown origin. From that table come the V and J calls and clone size; the DNA was used to work out D and trimming. A total of fewer than 200,000 clones appear in this sample, about 85% of them only once. The ten most abundant clones make up 20% to 25% of the sample.

Study-wide conclusions, independent of this receptor: How much clinical and demographic metadata was included differed by source and by participant, and the metadata was provided uncurated.

The CDR3 contains 14 residues, cysteine and phenylalanine counted. Only the CDR3 portion is preserved as DNA: 42 bases, with reading frame beginning at the first base. V gives up 5 bases and J gives up 8 bases, and the segment between their germline ends measures 18 bases. Sequences SNHLY (CDR1) and FYNNEI (CDR2) are obtained from the germline V gene. Participants in the prospective study were aged roughly 18 to 89 years, lived in 24 United States geographic areas, and enrolled through a virtual design. In the prospective study, cohorts were assigned on the basis of participant-reported clinical history obtained from a screening survey and a study questionnaire. Each participant in the prospective study had whole blood, serum and a nasopharyngeal or oropharyngeal swab collected by mobile phlebotomists. Over a roughly 2-month period, participants in the prospective study had the option of providing additional blood draws and questionnaires. Prospective study blood samples were shipped either frozen or at room temperature before DNA extraction.

Comment on this clone: This clone's antigen is unknown. No qualities accompany the bases; no much larger clone lies one base away.

This TCR was sampled from a woman in her thirties or forties in a cohort exposed to, infected with or recovered from COVID-19 (not recorded which). Recombination linked TRBV2 to TRBJ1-1; no confident D gene assignment can be made. The sample taken for sequencing was PBMCs or T cells enriched from blood (not recorded which). The base sequence is TGTGCCAGCAGTCCCCCGGGGAGACGGGAAGAAGCTTTCTTT. Translated, it gives CASSPPGRREEAFF. Full variable domain (CDR3 extended with the reference TRBV2 and TRBJ1-1 proteins): EPEVTQTPSHQVTQMGQEVILRCVPISNHLYFYWYRQILGQKVEFLVSFYNNEISEKSEIFDDQFSVERPDGSNFTLKIRSTKLEDSAMYFCASSPPGRREEAFFGQGTRLTVV.